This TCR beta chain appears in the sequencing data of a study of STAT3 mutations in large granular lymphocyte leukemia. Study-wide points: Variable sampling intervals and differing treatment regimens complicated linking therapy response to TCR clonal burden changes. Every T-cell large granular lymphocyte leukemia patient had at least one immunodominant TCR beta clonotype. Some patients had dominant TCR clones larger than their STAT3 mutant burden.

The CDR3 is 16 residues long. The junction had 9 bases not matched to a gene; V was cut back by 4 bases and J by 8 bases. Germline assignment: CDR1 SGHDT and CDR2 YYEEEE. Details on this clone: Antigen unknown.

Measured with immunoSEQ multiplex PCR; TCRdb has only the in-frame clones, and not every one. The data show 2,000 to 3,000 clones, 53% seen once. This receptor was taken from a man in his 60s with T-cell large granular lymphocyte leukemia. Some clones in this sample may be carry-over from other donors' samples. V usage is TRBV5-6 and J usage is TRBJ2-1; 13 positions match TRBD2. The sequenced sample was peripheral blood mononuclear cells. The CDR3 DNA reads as TGTGCCAGCAGCACTAGCGGGAGGGCGCTCCGCTATGAGCAGTTCTTC. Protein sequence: CASSTSGRALRYEQFF.